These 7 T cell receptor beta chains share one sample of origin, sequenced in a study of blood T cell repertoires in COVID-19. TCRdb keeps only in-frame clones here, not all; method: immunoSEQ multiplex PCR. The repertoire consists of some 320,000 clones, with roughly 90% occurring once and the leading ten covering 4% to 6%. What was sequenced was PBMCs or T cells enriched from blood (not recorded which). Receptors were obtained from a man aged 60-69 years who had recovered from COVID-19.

The CDR3 DNA sequence: TGTGCCATCAGCGGGACAGGGCGTAACAATGAGCAGTTCTTC. This gives the protein CAISGTGRNNEQFF. The chain combines TRBV10-3 with TRBJ2-1, with 9 bases identical to TRBD1. This CDR3 is 14 amino acids long. CDR1 and CDR2 (germline): ENHRY, SYGVKD. The V segment lost 6 bases and the J segment 5 bases; nucleotides outside the gene matches: 5.

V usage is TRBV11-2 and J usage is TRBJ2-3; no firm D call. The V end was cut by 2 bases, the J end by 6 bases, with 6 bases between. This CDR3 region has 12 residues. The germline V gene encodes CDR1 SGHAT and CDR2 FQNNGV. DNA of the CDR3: TGTGCCAGCAGCTTATCCCGGGATACGCAGTATTTT. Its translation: CASSLSRDTQYF. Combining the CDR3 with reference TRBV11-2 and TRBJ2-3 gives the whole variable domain EAGVAQSPRYKIIEKRQSVAFWCNPISGHATLYWYQQILGQGPKLLIQFQNNGVVDDSQLPKDRFSAERLKGVDSTLKIQPAKLEDSAVYLCASSLSRDTQYFGPGTRLTVL.

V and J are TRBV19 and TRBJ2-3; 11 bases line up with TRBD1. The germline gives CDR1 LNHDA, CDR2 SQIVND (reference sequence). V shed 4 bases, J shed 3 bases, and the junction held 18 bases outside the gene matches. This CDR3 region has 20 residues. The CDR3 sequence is CASSTPLGTGGERATDTQYF. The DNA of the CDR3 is TGTGCCAGTAGTACGCCCCTCGGGACAGGGGGTGAGAGGGCAACAGATACGCAGTATTTT.

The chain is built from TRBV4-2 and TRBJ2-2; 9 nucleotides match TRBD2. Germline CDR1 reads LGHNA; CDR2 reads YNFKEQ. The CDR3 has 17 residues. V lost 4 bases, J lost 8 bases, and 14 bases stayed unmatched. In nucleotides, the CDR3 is TGTGCCAGCAGCCTGAGACAGCGGGAGGCCCCCAGTGGGGAGCTGTTTTTT. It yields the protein CASSLRQREAPSGELFF.

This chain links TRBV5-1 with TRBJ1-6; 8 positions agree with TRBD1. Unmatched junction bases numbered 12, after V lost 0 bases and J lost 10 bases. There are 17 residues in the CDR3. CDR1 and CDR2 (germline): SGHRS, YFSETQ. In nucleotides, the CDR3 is TGCGCCAGCAGCTTGGAGGCAGGGGGCTCGGTTGGGTCACCCCTCCACTTT. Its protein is CASSLEAGGSVGSPLHF.

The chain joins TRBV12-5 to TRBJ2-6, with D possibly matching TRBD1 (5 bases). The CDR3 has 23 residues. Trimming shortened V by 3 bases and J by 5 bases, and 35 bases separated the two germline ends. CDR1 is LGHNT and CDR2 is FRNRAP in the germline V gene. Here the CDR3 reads CASGFGHRTPPSVPVKRANVLTF. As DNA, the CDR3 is TGTGCTAGTGGTTTCGGTCACCGGACACCCCCTTCTGTCCCGGTAAAGAGGGCCAACGTCCTGACTTTC.

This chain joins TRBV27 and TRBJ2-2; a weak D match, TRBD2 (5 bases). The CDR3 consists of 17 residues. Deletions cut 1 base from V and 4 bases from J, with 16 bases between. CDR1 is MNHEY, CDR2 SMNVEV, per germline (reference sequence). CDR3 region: CASSLLGRRGVTGELFF. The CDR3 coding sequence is TGTGCCAGCAGTTTATTAGGGCGTCGGGGAGTCACCGGGGAGCTGTTTTTT.